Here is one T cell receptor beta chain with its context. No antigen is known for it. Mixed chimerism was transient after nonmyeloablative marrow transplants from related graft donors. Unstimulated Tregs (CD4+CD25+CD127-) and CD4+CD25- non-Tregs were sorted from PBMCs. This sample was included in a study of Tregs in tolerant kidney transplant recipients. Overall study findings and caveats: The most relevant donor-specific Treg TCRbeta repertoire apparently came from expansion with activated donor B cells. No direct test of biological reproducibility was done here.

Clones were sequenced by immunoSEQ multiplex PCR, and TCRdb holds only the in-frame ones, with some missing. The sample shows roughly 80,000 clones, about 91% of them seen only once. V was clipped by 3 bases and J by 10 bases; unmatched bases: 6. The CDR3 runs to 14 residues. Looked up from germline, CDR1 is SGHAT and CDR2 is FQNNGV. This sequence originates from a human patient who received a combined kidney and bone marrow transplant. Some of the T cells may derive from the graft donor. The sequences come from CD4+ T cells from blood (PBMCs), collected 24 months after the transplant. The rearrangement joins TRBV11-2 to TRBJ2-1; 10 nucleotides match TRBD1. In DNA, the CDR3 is TGTGCCAGCAGCTTGCGGACAGGGGGGCAAGAGCAGTTCTTC. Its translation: CASSLRTGGQEQFF.